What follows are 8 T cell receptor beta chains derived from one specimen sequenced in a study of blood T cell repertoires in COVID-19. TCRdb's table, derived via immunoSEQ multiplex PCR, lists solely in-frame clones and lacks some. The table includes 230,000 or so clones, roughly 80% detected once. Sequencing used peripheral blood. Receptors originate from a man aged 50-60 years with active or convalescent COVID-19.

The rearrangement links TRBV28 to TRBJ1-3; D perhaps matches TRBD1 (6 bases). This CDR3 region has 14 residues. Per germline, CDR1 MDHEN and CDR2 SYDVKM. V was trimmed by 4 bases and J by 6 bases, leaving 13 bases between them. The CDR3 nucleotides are TGTGCCAGCAGTTCAACAGGGCTAGAAAACACCATATATTTT. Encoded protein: CASSSTGLENTIYF.

The CDR3 spells CASSPSVGALYEQYF. CDR3 nucleotides: TGTGCCAGCTCACCGTCGGTAGGGGCCCTCTACGAGCAGTACTTC. The chain is built from TRBV18 and TRBJ2-7; TRBD1 might be the D (5 bases). Trimming removed 3 bases from V and 3 bases from J, with 15 bases in between. This CDR3 spans 15 amino acids. Germline CDR1 and CDR2: KGHSH and LQKENI. Complete variable domain (other parts from reference TRBV18 and TRBJ2-7): NAGVMQNPRHLVRRRGQEARLRCSPMKGHSHVYWYRQLPEEGLKFMVYLQKENIIDESGMPKERFSAEFPKEGPSILRIQQVVRGDSAAYFCASSPSVGALYEQYFGPGTRLTVT.

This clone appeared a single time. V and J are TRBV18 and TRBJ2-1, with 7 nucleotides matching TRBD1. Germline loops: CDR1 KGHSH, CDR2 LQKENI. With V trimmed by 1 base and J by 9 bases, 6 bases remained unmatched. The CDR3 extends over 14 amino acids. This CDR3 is CASSPQNRGGEQFF. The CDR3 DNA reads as TGTGCCAGCTCACCACAAAACAGGGGCGGTGAGCAGTTCTTC.

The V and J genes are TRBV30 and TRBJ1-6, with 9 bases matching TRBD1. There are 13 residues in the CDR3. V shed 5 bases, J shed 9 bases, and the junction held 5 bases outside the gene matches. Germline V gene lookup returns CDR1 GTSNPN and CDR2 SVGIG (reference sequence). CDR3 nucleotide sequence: TGTGCCTGGGGGACAGGGAATACTTCACCCCTCCACTTT. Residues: CAWGTGNTSPLHF.

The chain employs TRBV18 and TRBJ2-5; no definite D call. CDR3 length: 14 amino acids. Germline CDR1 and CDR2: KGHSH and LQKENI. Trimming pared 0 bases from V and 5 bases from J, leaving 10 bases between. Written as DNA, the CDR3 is TGTGCCAGCTCACCACCGCCCCCGAGGGAGACCCAGTACTTC. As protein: CASSPPPPRETQYF.

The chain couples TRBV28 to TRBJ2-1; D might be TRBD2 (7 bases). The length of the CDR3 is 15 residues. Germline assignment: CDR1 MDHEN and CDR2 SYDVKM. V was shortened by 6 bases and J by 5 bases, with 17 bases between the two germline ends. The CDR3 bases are TGTGCCAGCAGCCTCGGGGGGCCTACTAACAATGAGCAGTTCTTC. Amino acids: CASSLGGPTNNEQFF.

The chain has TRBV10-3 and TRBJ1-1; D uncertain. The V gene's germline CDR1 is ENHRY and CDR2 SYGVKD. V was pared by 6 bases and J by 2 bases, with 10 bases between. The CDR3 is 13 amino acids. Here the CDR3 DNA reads TGTGCCATCAGAGAACAGCCAAACACTGAAGCTTTCTTT. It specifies CAIREQPNTEAFF.

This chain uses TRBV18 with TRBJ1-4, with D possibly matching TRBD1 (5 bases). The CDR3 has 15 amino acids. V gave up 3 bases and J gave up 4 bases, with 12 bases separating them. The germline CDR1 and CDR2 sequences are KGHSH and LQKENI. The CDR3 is CASSPSGSVNEKLFF. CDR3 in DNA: TGTGCCAGCTCACCGTCAGGGTCGGTTAATGAAAAACTGTTTTTT.